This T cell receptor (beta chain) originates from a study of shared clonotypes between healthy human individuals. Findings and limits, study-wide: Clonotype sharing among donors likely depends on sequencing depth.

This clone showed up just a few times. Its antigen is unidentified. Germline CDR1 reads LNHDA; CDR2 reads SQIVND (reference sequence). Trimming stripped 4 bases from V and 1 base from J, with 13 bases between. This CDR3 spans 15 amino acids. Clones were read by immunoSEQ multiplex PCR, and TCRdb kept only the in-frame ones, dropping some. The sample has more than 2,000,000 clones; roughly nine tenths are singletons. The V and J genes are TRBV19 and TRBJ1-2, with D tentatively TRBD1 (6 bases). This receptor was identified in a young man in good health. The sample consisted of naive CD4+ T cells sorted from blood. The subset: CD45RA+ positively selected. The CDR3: CASSNRQVLNYGYTF. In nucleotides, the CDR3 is TGTGCCAGTAGTAATCGACAGGTCCTTAACTATGGCTACACCTTC.